The entry below gives a single T cell receptor beta chain sequence along with its context. Its specificity is unknown. The sample originates from a study of cytomegalovirus exposure and HLA in healthy donors. PCR primers comprised 60 Vbeta and 13 Jbeta primers. TCRdb's copy holds only in-frame clones and misses some; the assay was immunoSEQ multiplex PCR. The table records some 120,000 clones, 60% to 75% of them present only once. V shed 0 bases and J 3 bases; nucleotides not matched to a gene: 7. CDR1 is GTSNPN and CDR2 is SVGIG in the germline V gene (reference sequence). CDR3 length: 16 amino acids. Study results and limitations: Cytomegalovirus-associated status was assigned to some 160 TCR beta chains. CMV serostatus was the sole immune exposure information available. Highly shared variants forming one cluster were likely a sequencing artifact.

The V gene is TRBV30, the J gene TRBJ2-1, with 8 bases identical to TRBD2. The origin of this receptor is a woman in her 50s in good health and CMV-seropositive. Sequencing used PBMCs. In DNA, the CDR3 is TGTGCCTGGAGTGTAGTCGGCGGGACTAGCTACAATGAGCAGTTCTTC. Amino acid sequence: CAWSVVGGTSYNEQFF.